Shown below are 12 T cell receptor beta chains from a single sample sequenced in a study of blood T cell repertoires in COVID-19. Sequenced by immunoSEQ multiplex PCR; TCRdb stores in-frame clones only, minus some. The sample lists 100,000 to 150,000 clones, around nine tenths occurring once. Sequences were obtained from peripheral blood. The receptors derive from a woman at least 80 years old with acute or convalescent COVID-19.

V and J are TRBV4-3 and TRBJ2-1; the match to TRBD2 covers 8 bases. Germline V gene data show CDR1 as LGHNA and CDR2 as YSLEER. The V and J ends lost 1 base and 0 bases, in that order; junction bases with no gene match: 2. The CDR3 loop spans 16 amino acids. In DNA form, the CDR3 reads TGCGCCAGCAGCCAAGGCGGGAGGAACTCCTACAATGAGCAGTTCTTC. It is translated as CASSQGGRNSYNEQFF.

The genes are TRBV3-1 (or the pseudogene TRBV3-2) and TRBJ2-5, with a weak D call TRBD2 (5 bases). This CDR3 has 14 residues. Germline lookup yields CDR1 LGHDT and CDR2 YNNKEL (reference sequence). Deletions cut 4 bases from V and 5 bases from J, with 14 bases between. The CDR3 spells CASSPRWASETQYF. The CDR3 DNA is TGTGCCAGCAGCCCCAGATGGGCTAGCGAGACCCAGTACTTC.

The V and J genes are TRBV7-9 and TRBJ2-5; a weak D match, TRBD2 (6 bases). V lost 4 bases and J 1 base, leaving 10 bases between the germline ends. The CDR3 is 14 amino acids. Germline loops: CDR1 SEHNR, CDR2 FQNEAQ (reference sequence). The CDR3 loop reads CASSSLAIQETQYF. The DNA of the CDR3 is TGTGCCAGCAGCTCCCTAGCGATCCAAGAGACCCAGTACTTC.

The chain employs TRBV29-1 and TRBJ2-3; 8 bases align to TRBD1. This CDR3 has 13 residues. Germline V gives CDR1 SQVTM, CDR2 ANQGSEA. V was pared by 4 bases and J by 5 bases, with 5 bases of the junction left unmatched. CDR3 sequence: CSVAGGHGDTQYF. The CDR3 bases are TGCAGCGTTGCAGGGGGCCATGGAGATACGCAGTATTTT.

The rearrangement links TRBV5-1 to TRBJ2-7, with a possible D match to TRBD1 (6 bases). Germline loops: CDR1 SGHRS, CDR2 YFSETQ. Trimming stripped 4 bases from V and 3 bases from J, with 17 bases between. The CDR3 spans 15 residues. The CDR3 DNA reads TGCGCCAGCAGCGGGGGCCAGGGTAGGATCTACGAGCAGTACTTC. Translation gives CASSGGQGRIYEQYF. Full variable domain (missing parts from reference TRBV5-1 and TRBJ2-7): KAGVTQTPRYLIKTRGQQVTLSCSPISGHRSVSWYQQTPGQGLQFLFEYFSETQRNKGNFPGRFSGRQFSNSRSEMNVSTLELGDSALYLCASSGGQGRIYEQYFGPGTRLTVT.

V gene TRBV2 combines with J gene TRBJ1-5; TRBD1 aligns across 12 bases. The germline V gene has CDR1 SNHLY and CDR2 FYNNEI. The CDR3 loop spans 16 amino acids. Losses at the gene ends were 4 bases for V and 7 bases for J; bases not matched to a gene: 8. The CDR3 region has the DNA TGTGCCAGCAGTGCGGGACAGGGGGCGCTTGGGCAGCCCCAGCATTTT. It is translated as CASSAGQGALGQPQHF.

The chain carries TRBV29-1 and TRBJ2-2; maybe TRBD2 (6 bases). V was clipped by 4 bases and J by 7 bases, with 16 bases between them. The germline V gene encodes CDR1 SQVTM and CDR2 ANQGSEA. The CDR3 consists of 14 residues. The CDR3 here is CSVGSGSLGGELFF. The CDR3 DNA reads as TGCAGCGTTGGTAGCGGATCCCTTGGCGGGGAGCTGTTTTTT.

This sequence joins TRBV7-2 and TRBJ1-4; TRBD1 might be the D (5 bases). The V end was cut by 1 base, the J end by 10 bases, with 16 bases between. Germline loops: CDR1 SGHTA, CDR2 FQGNSA. The CDR3 sequence is 15 residues long. The CDR3 spells CASSLDQRGGRKLFF. DNA for the CDR3: TGTGCCAGCAGCTTAGATCAAAGGGGCGGACGAAAACTGTTTTTT. The full variable domain, completed using reference TRBV7-2 and TRBJ1-4, is GAGVSQSPSNKVTEKGKDVELRCDPISGHTALYWYRQSLGQGLEFLIYFQGNSAPDKSGLPSDRFSAERTGGSVSTLTIQRTQQEDSAVYLCASSLDQRGGRKLFFGSGTQLSVL.

The gene calls are TRBV6-2 or TRBV6-3 and TRBJ2-6, with a possible D match to TRBD1 (5 bases). CDR1 MNHEY and CDR2 SVGEGT come from the germline V gene. Trimming removed 5 bases from V and 1 base from J, with 18 bases in between. The CDR3 is 18 residues long. CDR3 loop: CASSPHRPPSSGANVLTF. In DNA, the CDR3 is TGTGCCAGCAGTCCCCACAGGCCCCCATCGTCTGGGGCCAACGTCCTGACTTTC.

The gene calls are TRBV7-2 and TRBJ1-1; D not certain. CDR1 is SGHTA and CDR2 is FQGNSA in the germline V gene. Trimming cost V 4 bases and J 0 bases, with 6 bases left between them. This CDR3 contains 13 residues. The CDR3 DNA reads as TGTGCCAGCAGCTCTATGATGAACACTGAAGCTTTCTTT. Amino acid sequence: CASSSMMNTEAFF.

The rearrangement links TRBV19 to TRBJ2-2; 10 nucleotides line up with TRBD2. The CDR3 runs to 17 residues. CDR1 and CDR2 (germline): LNHDA, SQIVND (reference sequence). J gave up 0 bases and V 5 bases, and 6 bases lay outside the gene matches. Here the CDR3 DNA reads TGTGCCAGTAGTGGGCTAGCGGGGGCCCCGAACACCGGGGAGCTGTTTTTT. Translated: CASSGLAGAPNTGELFF. Together with reference TRBV19 and TRBJ2-2, the CDR3 gives the full variable domain: DGGITQSPKYLFRKEGQNVTLSCEQNLNHDAMYWYRQDPGQGLRLIYYSQIVNDFQKGDIAEGYSVSREKKESFPLTVTSAQKNPTAFYLCASSGLAGAPNTGELFFGEGSRLTVL.

The chain has TRBV4-2 and TRBJ2-3, with D possibly being TRBD1 (6 bases). Per the germline V gene, CDR1 is LGHNA and CDR2 is YNFKEQ. This CDR3 is 15 amino acids long. Deletions cut 1 base from V and 1 base from J, with 9 bases between. The CDR3 nucleotides read TGTGCCAGCAGCCAAGTGGCAGGGGGCACAGATACGCAGTATTTT. Amino acids: CASSQVAGGTDTQYF.